This TCR beta chain was found in a study of blood T cell repertoires in COVID-19. Study summary: Sites in the United States, Italy and Spain provided acute and convalescent COVID-19 samples. Nucleic acid was either cDNA or gDNA, and it came from T cells, B-cell-depleted T cells, or PBMCs.

Germline CDR1 and CDR2: KGHSH and LQKENI. CDR3 length: 17 residues. V lost 3 bases, J lost 5 bases, and 19 bases lay in between. This table comes from immunoSEQ multiplex PCR, and its TCRdb copy is limited to in-frame clones, with some not included. This table holds under 500,000 clones, more than 85% found once. This clone showed up just a few times. V and J are TRBV18 and TRBJ2-2; possibly TRBD1 for D (5 bases). Sequencing input: peripheral blood. This receptor was taken from a woman aged 25-40 years with acute or convalescent COVID-19. CDR3 DNA sequence: TGTGCCAGCTCACCCAACCAGTGGCAGGGTGGAACCGGGGAGCTGTTTTTT. This gives the protein CASSPNQWQGGTGELFF.